This T cell receptor beta chain was retrieved from a study of CD8 T cells in ankylosing spondylitis. Study-wide results and caveats: A TCR beta motif made of fewer than ten highly homologous variants seemed typical of ankylosing spondylitis blood.

This clonotype was counted ten times or more. Its antigen is unidentified. Quantitative 5'-RACE with molecular barcodes was used to make the TCR beta libraries. MiXCR, applied by TCRdb to the 5' RACE reads, yields one record per CDR3 protein. The table shows hundreds of thousands of distinct CDR3 sequences, with approximately 9% occurring only once. The germline V gene encodes CDR1 SGHRS and CDR2 YFSETQ. Trimming removed 0 bases from V and 9 bases from J, with 20 bases in between. CDR3 length: 16 residues. The sequence derives from a male donor with ankylosing spondylitis or in good health (not recorded which). This chain connects TRBV5-1 to TRBJ2-3; possibly TRBD1 for D (6 bases). Sequencing input: blood, either unsorted or a sorted T cell fraction (not recorded which). CDR3 DNA: TGCGCCAGCAGCTTGGCTGGGGGCGCCGATAGGGAAACGCAGTATTTT. Protein product: CASSLAGGADRETQYF.